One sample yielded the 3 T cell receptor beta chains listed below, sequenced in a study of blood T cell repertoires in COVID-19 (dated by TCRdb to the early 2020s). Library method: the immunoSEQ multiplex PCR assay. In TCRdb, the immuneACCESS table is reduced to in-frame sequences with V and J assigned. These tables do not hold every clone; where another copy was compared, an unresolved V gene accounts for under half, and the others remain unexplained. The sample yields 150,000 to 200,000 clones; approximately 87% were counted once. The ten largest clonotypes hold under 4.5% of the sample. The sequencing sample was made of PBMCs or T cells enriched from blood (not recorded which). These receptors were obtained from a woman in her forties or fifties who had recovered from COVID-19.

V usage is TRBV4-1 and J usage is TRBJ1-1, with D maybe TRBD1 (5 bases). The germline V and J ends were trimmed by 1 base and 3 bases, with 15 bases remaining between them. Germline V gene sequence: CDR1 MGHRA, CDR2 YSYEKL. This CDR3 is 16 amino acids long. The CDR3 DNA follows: TGCGCCAGCAGCCAAGGACCCCCGCCAGGGTACACTGAAGCTTTCTTT. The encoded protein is CASSQGPPPGYTEAFF.

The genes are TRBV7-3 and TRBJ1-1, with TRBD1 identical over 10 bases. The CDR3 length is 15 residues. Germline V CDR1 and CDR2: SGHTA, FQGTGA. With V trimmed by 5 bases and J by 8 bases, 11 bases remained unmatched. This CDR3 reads CASSADRGRQAEAFF. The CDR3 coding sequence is TGTGCCAGCAGCGCGGACAGGGGGAGGCAGGCGGAAGCTTTCTTT.

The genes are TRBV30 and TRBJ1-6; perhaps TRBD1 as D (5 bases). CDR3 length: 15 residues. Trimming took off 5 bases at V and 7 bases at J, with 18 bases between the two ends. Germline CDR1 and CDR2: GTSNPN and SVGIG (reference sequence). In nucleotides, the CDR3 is TGTGCCTGGGCCCCTCAGGGTGTTCGGAATTCACCCCTCCACTTT. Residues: CAWAPQGVRNSPLHF.